This record concerns one TCR beta chain sequence. The repertoire was sequenced with immunoSEQ multiplex PCR; TCRdb's copy has only in-frame clones and lacks some. The sample lists 39,000 or so clones, about 91% occurring once. The sample comes from a study of T cell changes during pregnancy in multiple sclerosis. Trimming at V came to 1 base and at J to 1 base, leaving 3 bases not matched to a gene. Looked up from germline, CDR1 is SGHTA and CDR2 is FQGTGA. The CDR3 is made up of 15 amino acids. The receptor was isolated from a female donor with multiple sclerosis, enrolled in a pregnancy study. The chain is built from TRBV7-3 and TRBJ2-7, with TRBD2 matching 8 bases. Material: CD8+ T cells from peripheral blood mononuclear cells, obtained after pregnancy. The CDR3 loop is CASSLMAGGSYEQYF. As DNA, the CDR3 is TGTGCCAGCAGCTTAATGGCGGGAGGTTCCTACGAGCAGTACTTC.